These T cell receptor beta chains were read from a single sample in a study of CD4 T cells in relation to SARS-CoV-2 and coronaviruses. Method: immunoSEQ multiplex PCR; TCRdb's copy keeps in-frame clones and lacks some. Here the sample spans approximately 40,000 clones, 77% being singletons. Their target antigens are unknown. Sequences were obtained from memory CD4+ T cells from PBMCs, cultured in vitro. The receptors stem from an adult with COVID-19. CDR3s include the opening cysteine and the closing phenylalanine or tryptophan. D genes are given only for firm matches. Part of the rows lack a size; the others show once, few, many or a class for expanded clones.

>TRBV4-1|TRBJ1-1|.|.
TGCGCCAGCAGCAGAGGACTGGATAGCGGGGCTTTCTTT
CASSRGLDSGAFF
>TRBV7-8|TRBJ2-3|.|.
TGTGCCAGCAGCTTAGCGACGGAAAAAGATACGCAGTATTTT
CASSLATEKDTQYF
>TRBV4-1|TRBJ2-7|TRBD1|.
TGCGCCAGCAGCCAATCCCGGACAGGCCGGGGTTACTACGAGCAGTACTTC
CASSQSRTGRGYYEQYF
>TRBV14|TRBJ2-1|TRBD1|.
TGTGCCAGCAGGCGGGGACAGGGAGTTCAGTATGAGCAGTTCTTC
CASRRGQGVQYEQFF
>TRBV6-5|TRBJ2-7|TRBD1|.
TGTGCCAGCAGTCTAGAGAAGGGGACAGGCTACGAGCAGTACTTC
CASSLEKGTGYEQYF
>TRBV6-2/TRBV6-3|TRBJ2-7|TRBD2|once
TGTGCCAGCAGCATACAGTCGGGACTAGCGGGGGAGTACGAGCAGTACTTC
CASSIQSGLAGEYEQYF
>TRBV5-6|TRBJ2-2|.|.
TGTGCCAGCAGCTTGCAGGCGGAGCTGTTTTTT
CASSLQAELFF
>TRBV5-1|TRBJ1-1|TRBD1|.
TGCGCCAGCAGCCGTGGGACAGAGAACACTGAAGCTTTCTTT
CASSRGTENTEAFF
>TRBV9|TRBJ2-3|TRBD2|.
TGTGCCAGCAGCCCGTTACGGAGCGGGGCGAGCACAGATACGCAGTATTTT
CASSPLRSGASTDTQYF
>TRBV5-1|TRBJ2-1|TRBD2|.
TGCGCCAGCAGCTTGGAGCGGGGCTCCTACAATGAGCAGTTCTTC
CASSLERGSYNEQFF
>TRBV28|TRBJ2-1|TRBD2|.
TGTGCCAGCAGGATGAAAGGGCTAGCGGGAGTCTACGGTGAGCAGTTCTTC
CASRMKGLAGVYGEQFF
>TRBV30|TRBJ1-5|.|.
TGTGCCTTACAACAGGGAAACAATCAGCCCCAGCATTTT
CALQQGNNQPQHF
>TRBV6-5|TRBJ1-1|.|.
TGTGCCAGCAGTACAAATGGGGTGGCGGGCACTGAAGCTTTCTTT
CASSTNGVAGTEAFF
>TRBV24-1|TRBJ1-5|.|.
TGTGCCACCAGTGTCCTACCCGGTCAGCCCCAGCATTTT
CATSVLPGQPQHF
>TRBV10-1|TRBJ2-3|TRBD2|.
TGCGCCAGCAGCCGTGGAGCGGGAGGTGGAGATACGCAGTATTTT
CASSRGAGGGDTQYF
>TRBV2|TRBJ1-1|.|.
TGTGCCAGCAACCCACTTAACATGAACACTGAAGCTTTCTTT
CASNPLNMNTEAFF
>TRBV5-1|TRBJ1-2|TRBD1|.
TGCGCCAGCAGCCTGGAACCGACAGGGTATTATGATGGCTACACCTTC
CASSLEPTGYYDGYTF
>TRBV5-8|TRBJ1-5|.|.
TGTGCCAGCAGCACCCGGGACTGGAGTCAGCCCCAGCATTTT
CASSTRDWSQPQHF
>TRBV28|TRBJ2-2|.|.
TGTGCCAGCAGTTTATGGGAAGGGCGGGCCGGGGAGCTGTTTTTT
CASSLWEGRAGELFF
>TRBV6-5|TRBJ2-7|TRBD1|once
TGTGCCAGCACCGGGACAGAAGACTACGAGCAGTACTTC
CASTGTEDYEQYF
>TRBV24-1|TRBJ2-7|.|.
TGTGCCACCAGTCAACAGGGCTACGAGCAGTACTTC
CATSQQGYEQYF
>TRBV7-2|TRBJ2-7|TRBD2|.
TGTGCCAGCAGCTCACCTCAGCGGGAGGGGGACGAGCAGTACTTC
CASSSPQREGDEQYF
>TRBV7-3|TRBJ2-1|.|.
TGTGCCAGCAGCTCCCAAGGGGGTAACTACAATGAGCAGTTCTTC
CASSSQGGNYNEQFF
>TRBV5-1|TRBJ1-2|.|.
TGCGCCAGCAGCCCTGACCCATCCCGGGGCTACACCTTC
CASSPDPSRGYTF
>TRBV28|TRBJ2-6|.|once
TGTGCCAGCAGTTCTCCCAAGGGGGCCAACGTCCTGACTTTC
CASSSPKGANVLTF
>TRBV29-1|TRBJ2-3|.|.
TGCAGCGCCGGTGGTCGTAAAGATACGCAGTATTTT
CSAGGRKDTQYF
>TRBV9|TRBJ2-3|.|.
TGTGCCAGCAGAGGTCTAGCGACAGATACGCAGTATTTT
CASRGLATDTQYF
>TRBV6-5|TRBJ2-5|TRBD1|few
TGTGCCACGGACAGGGGATTCCAAGAGACCCAGTACTTC
CATDRGFQETQYF
>TRBV28|TRBJ1-5|TRBD1|.
TGTGCCAGCAGTTCGGGACAGGGGAACCAGCCCCAGCATTTT
CASSSGQGNQPQHF
>TRBV5-1|TRBJ2-7|.|.
TGCGCCAGCAGCTTGTCCGGGAACCCGGAGCAGTACTTC
CASSLSGNPEQYF
>TRBV4-1|TRBJ2-5|.|.
TGCGCCAGCAGCCGCCTGAGTCAGGATTTGAAGACCCAGTACTTC
CASSRLSQDLKTQYF
>TRBV10-3|TRBJ2-7|TRBD1|.
TGTGCCATCAGCGAGACAGGGGAGCCCTCCTACGAGCAGTACTTC
CAISETGEPSYEQYF
>TRBV7-9|TRBJ2-1|.|.
TGTGCCAGCAGCCCTGAGACAGCCTTTCTTGGCTCTGAGCAGTTCTTC
CASSPETAFLGSEQFF
>TRBV7-3|TRBJ2-5|TRBD2|.
TGTGCCAGCAGCCCATCTAGCGGGAGTAGGGAGACCCAGTACTTC
CASSPSSGSRETQYF
>TRBV7-9|TRBJ2-5|TRBD2|.
TGTGCCAGCAGCTTAGCGGCTAGCGGCTCCCAAGAGACCCAGTACTTC
CASSLAASGSQETQYF
>TRBV7-2|TRBJ2-7|TRBD1|.
TGTGCCAGCAGCCCGGACAGGGCGGGGTACGAGCAGTACTTC
CASSPDRAGYEQYF
>TRBV29-1|TRBJ2-3|.|.
TGCAGCCCTTGGACTCATACAGATACGCAGTATTTT
CSPWTHTDTQYF
>TRBV9|TRBJ1-3|TRBD1|.
TGTGCCAGCAGCGAAGGACAGGGAGGAAACACCATATATTTT
CASSEGQGGNTIYF
>TRBV19|TRBJ2-1|.|.
TGTGCCAGTAGTATACAGGGAAGAGGTGAGCAGTTCTTC
CASSIQGRGEQFF
>TRBV7-9|TRBJ2-3|.|few
TGTGCCAGCAGCCCGAGGGGGGTTTTCACAGATACGCAGTATTTT
CASSPRGVFTDTQYF
>TRBV6-5|TRBJ2-3|TRBD1|.
TGTGCCAGCAGCGCAGGGGGTTCGGATACGCAGTATTTT
CASSAGGSDTQYF
>TRBV15|TRBJ1-5|.|.
TGTGCCACCAGCAGAGGTGGGACCGCGGGAGGCAATCAGCCCCAGCATTTT
CATSRGGTAGGNQPQHF
>TRBV5-1|TRBJ2-1|TRBD2|few
TGCGCCAGCAGCCTACGGACTAGCGGCTACAATGAGCAGTTCTTC
CASSLRTSGYNEQFF
>TRBV7-2|TRBJ2-1|TRBD2|.
TGTGCCAGCAGCTTTAATCCTAGCGGCTACTACAATGAGCAGTTCTTC
CASSFNPSGYYNEQFF
>TRBV6-5|TRBJ1-1|.|.
TGTGCCAGCAGCCGGTCCACTGAAGCTTTCTTT
CASSRSTEAFF
>TRBV3-1/TRBV3-2|TRBJ2-5|.|few
TGTGCCAGCAGCCAAGATCCAGAGACCCAGTACTTC
CASSQDPETQYF
>TRBV5-1|TRBJ1-1|TRBD1|.
TGCGCCAGCAGCCCAAGGGGGGACAGGAGGAACACTGAAGCTTTCTTT
CASSPRGDRRNTEAFF
>TRBV9|TRBJ2-3|TRBD2|.
TGTGCCAGCAGCGTAGGCGGGAGGCGACACACAGATACGCAGTATTTT
CASSVGGRRHTDTQYF
>TRBV19|TRBJ2-4|.|once
TGTGCCAGTAGGACAAATGACATTCAGTACTTC
CASRTNDIQYF
>TRBV14|TRBJ2-1|TRBD1|.
TGTGCCAGCAGCCTCTGGACAGGGAGCTCCTACAATGAGCAGTTCTTC
CASSLWTGSSYNEQFF
>TRBV6-6|TRBJ1-1|.|few
TGTGCCAGCTTAGGGCTGAGGAACACTGAAGCTTTCTTT
CASLGLRNTEAFF
>TRBV6-4|TRBJ2-3|.|.
TGTGCCAGCAGTGACTCGAAGGGGAGAGGCGCAGATACGCAGTATTTT
CASSDSKGRGADTQYF
>TRBV28|TRBJ1-5|.|.
TGTGCCAGCATACAGATTGGGAAGCCCCAGCATTTT
CASIQIGKPQHF
>TRBV28|TRBJ2-4|TRBD1|.
TGTGCCAGCAGTTTTCCGGTCTCTGGGACAGGGAAGTACTTC
CASSFPVSGTGKYF